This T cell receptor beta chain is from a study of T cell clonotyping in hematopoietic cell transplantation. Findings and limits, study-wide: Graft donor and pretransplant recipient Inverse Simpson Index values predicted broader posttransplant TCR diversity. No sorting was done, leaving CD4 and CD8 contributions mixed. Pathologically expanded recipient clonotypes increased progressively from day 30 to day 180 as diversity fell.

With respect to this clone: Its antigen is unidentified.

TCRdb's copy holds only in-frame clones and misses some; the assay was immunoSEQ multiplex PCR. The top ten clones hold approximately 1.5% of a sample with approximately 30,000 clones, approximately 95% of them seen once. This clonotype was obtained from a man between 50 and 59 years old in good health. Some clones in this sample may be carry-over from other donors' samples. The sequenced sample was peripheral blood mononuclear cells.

The CDR3 coding sequence is TGTGCCAGCAGCCCCCTGGGACAGGGGGCCAACGTCCTGACTTTC. Residues: CASSPLGQGANVLTF. The chain employs TRBV6-5 and TRBJ2-6; 7 bases align to TRBD1. CDR1 and CDR2 from the germline V gene are MNHEY and SVGAGI. The CDR3 spans 15 residues. The junction had 6 bases not matched to a gene; V was cut back by 6 bases and J by 4 bases.